The rows below give T cell receptor beta chains drawn from one sample of a study of blood T cell repertoires in COVID-19. Assay used: immunoSEQ multiplex PCR; TCRdb lists only in-frame clones, some missing. The profile covers about 78,000 clones, with around nine tenths appearing a single time and roughly 5% taken by the ten largest. Material for sequencing was peripheral blood. The receptors come from a man aged 45-65 years with active or convalescent COVID-19. CDR3s include the opening cysteine and the closing phenylalanine or tryptophan. D genes are given only for firm matches. Size values are once, few and many counts, or a class for expanded clones, and some rows have none.

d_call	clone_size	v_call	j_call	cdr3_nt	cdr3_aa
-	-	TRBV7-9	TRBJ2-5	TGTGCCAGCAGCTTAGGACTTAGGCAGACCCAGTACTTC	CASSLGLRQTQYF
TRBD2	-	TRBV4-1	TRBJ2-1	TGCGCCAGCAGCCAAGATAAAAGCGGGGGGGCCCGTGAGCAGTTCTTC	CASSQDKSGGAREQFF
TRBD1	once	TRBV24-1	TRBJ2-3	TGTGCCACCAGTGACCAAGACAGGGACGCGTATACGCAGTATTTT	CATSDQDRDAYTQYF
TRBD2	-	TRBV7-8	TRBJ2-3	TGTGCCAGCAGCTTTGGACTAGCGCCGGATACGCAGTATTTT	CASSFGLAPDTQYF
TRBD2	-	TRBV7-8	TRBJ2-1	TGTGCCAGCACCCAGCGGGGAATGGGGTTGGGTGAGCAGTTCTTC	CASTQRGMGLGEQFF
-	-	TRBV3-1/TRBV3-2	TRBJ2-3	TGTGCCAGCAGCCTACTTGGGGGCAATGCAGATACGCAGTATTTT	CASSLLGGNADTQYF
TRBD1	-	TRBV12-3/TRBV12-4	TRBJ1-2	TGTGCCAGCAGTTGGCAGGGGGACTATGGCTACACCTTC	CASSWQGDYGYTF
-	-	TRBV18	TRBJ1-1	TGTGCCAGCTCACCCCCACGGGGTTCCACTGAAGCTTTCTTT	CASSPPRGSTEAFF
-	-	TRBV11-2	TRBJ1-1	TGTGCCAGCAGCGATAGTGGGAGCTACACTGAAGCTTTCTTT	CASSDSGSYTEAFF
-	once	TRBV3-1/TRBV3-2	TRBJ1-2	TGTGCCAGCAGCCAAGAAGGGGCTGGCTACACCTTC	CASSQEGAGYTF
-	-	TRBV19	TRBJ1-1	TGTGCCAGTAGGGAGACAGGCCTGAACACTGAAGCTTTCTTT	CASRETGLNTEAFF
-	-	TRBV10-1	TRBJ1-1	TGCGCCAGCAGTATACAGGCCGGGCAGTTTCCAGCTTTCTTT	CASSIQAGQFPAFF
-	few	TRBV5-4	TRBJ2-5	TGTGCCAGCAGGCTGGACTCCGATAAAGAGACCCAGTACTTC	CASRLDSDKETQYF
TRBD1	-	TRBV28	TRBJ1-5	TGTGCCAGCAGTTTTACAGGGGGCTGGCAGCCCCAGCATTTT	CASSFTGGWQPQHF
-	-	TRBV13	TRBJ2-1	TGTGCCAGCAGCTCGTACTCCTACAATGAGCAGTTCTTC	CASSSYSYNEQFF